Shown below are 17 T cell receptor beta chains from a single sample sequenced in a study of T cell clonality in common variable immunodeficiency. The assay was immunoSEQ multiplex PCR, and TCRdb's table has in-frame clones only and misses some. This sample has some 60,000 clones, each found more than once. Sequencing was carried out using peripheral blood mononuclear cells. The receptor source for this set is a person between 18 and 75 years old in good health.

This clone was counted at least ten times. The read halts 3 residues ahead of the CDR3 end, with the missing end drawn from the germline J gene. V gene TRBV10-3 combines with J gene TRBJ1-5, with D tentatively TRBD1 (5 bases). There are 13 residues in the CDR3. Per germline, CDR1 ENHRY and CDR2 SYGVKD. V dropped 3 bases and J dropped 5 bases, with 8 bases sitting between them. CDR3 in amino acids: CAISDRVDQPQHF. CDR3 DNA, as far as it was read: TGTGCCATCAGTGACAGGGTAGATCAGCCC.

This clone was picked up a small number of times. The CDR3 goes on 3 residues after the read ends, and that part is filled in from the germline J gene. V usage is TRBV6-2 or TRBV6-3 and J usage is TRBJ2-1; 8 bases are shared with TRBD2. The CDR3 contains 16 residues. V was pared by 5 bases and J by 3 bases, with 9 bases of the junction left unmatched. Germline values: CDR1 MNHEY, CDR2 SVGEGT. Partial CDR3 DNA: TGTGCCAGCAGTCCTATAACGGGAGGGGTCTACAATGAG. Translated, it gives CASSPITGGVYNE. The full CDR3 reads CASSPITGGVYNEQFF.

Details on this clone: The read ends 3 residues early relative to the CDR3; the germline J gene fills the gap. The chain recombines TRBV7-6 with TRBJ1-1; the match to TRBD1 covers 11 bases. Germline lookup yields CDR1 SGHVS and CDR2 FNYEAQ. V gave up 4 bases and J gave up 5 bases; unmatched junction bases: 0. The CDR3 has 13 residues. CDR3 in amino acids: CASSWDRGTEAFF. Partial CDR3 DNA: TGTGCCAGCAGCTGGGACAGGGGGACTGAA. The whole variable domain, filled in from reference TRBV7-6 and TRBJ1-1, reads GAGVSQSPRYKVTKRGQDVALRCDPISGHVSLYWYRQALGQGPEFLTYFNYEAQQDKSGLPNDRFSAERPEGSISTLTIQRTEQRDSAMYRCASSWDRGTEAFFGQGTRLTVV.

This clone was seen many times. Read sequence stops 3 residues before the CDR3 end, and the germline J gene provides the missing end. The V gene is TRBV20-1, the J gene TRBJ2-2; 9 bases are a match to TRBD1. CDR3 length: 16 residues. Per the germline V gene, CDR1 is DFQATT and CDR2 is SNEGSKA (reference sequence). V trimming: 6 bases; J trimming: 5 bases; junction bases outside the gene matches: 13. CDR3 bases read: TGCAGTGCGTTCTCCCTTTACAGGGGGCAAACCGGGGAG. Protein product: CSAFSLYRGQTGE. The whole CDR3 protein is CSAFSLYRGQTGELFF.

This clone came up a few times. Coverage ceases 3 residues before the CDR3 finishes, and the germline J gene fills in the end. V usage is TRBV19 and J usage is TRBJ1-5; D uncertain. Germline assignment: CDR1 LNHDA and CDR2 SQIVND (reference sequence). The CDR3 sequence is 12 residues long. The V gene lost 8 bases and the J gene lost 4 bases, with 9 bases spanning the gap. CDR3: CASRPGNQPQHF. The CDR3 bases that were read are TGTGCCAGTCGTCCGGGTAATCAGCCC. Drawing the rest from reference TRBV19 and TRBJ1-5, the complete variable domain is DGGITQSPKYLFRKEGQNVTLSCEQNLNHDAMYWYRQDPGQGLRLIYYSQIVNDFQKGDIAEGYSVSREKKESFPLTVTSAQKNPTAFYLCASRPGNQPQHFGDGTRLSIL.

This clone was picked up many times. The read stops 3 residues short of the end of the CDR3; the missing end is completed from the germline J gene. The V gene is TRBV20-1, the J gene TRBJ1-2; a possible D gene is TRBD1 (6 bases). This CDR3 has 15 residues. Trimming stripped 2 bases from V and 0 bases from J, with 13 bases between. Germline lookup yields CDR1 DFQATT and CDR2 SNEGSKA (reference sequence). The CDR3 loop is CSARPTGPTNYGYTF. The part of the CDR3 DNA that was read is TGCAGTGCTAGACCTACAGGGCCTACTAACTATGGC.

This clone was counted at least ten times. The chain's CDR3 is CASSLEAASPLHF. The sequenced CDR3 bases are TGTGCCAGCAGCTTAGAAGCGGCTTCACCC. The genes are TRBV7-9 and TRBJ1-6; D unresolved. Read coverage stops 3 residues before the CDR3 terminus; the germline J gene supplies the remainder. From germline, CDR1 is SEHNR and CDR2 FQNEAQ (reference sequence). V gave up 1 base and J gave up 9 bases, with 7 bases separating them. This CDR3 is 13 amino acids long.

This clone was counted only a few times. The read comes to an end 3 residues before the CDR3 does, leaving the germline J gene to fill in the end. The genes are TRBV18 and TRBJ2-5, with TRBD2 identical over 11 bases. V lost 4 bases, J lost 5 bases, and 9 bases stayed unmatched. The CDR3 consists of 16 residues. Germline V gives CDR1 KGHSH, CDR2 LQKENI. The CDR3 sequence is CASSLRLAGPDETQYF. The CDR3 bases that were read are TGTGCCAGCTCACTTAGACTAGCGGGGCCGGATGAGACC.

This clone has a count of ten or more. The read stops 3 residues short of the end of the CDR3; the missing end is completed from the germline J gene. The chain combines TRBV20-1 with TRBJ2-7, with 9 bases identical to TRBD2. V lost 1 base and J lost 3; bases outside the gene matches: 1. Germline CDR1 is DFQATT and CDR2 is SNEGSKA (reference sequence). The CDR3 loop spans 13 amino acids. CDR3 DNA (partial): TGCAGTGCTAGAGGACTAGCGGACTACGAG. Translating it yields CSARGLADYE. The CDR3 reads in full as CSARGLADYEQYF.

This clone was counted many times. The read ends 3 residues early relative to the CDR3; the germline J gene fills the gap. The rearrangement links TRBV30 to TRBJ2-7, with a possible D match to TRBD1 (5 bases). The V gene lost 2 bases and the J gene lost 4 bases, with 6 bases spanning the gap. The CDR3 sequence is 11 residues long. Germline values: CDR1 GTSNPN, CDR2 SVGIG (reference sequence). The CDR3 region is CAWSQGYEQYF. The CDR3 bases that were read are TGTGCCTGGAGTCAGGGTTACGAG.

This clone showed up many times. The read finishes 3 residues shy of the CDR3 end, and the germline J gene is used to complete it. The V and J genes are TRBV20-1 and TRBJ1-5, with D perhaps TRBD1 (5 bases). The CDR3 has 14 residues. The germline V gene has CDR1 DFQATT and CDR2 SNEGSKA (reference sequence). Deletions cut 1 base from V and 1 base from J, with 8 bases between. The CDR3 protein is CSARAGASNQPQHF. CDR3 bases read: TGCAGTGCTAGAGCTGGGGCCAGCAATCAGCCC.

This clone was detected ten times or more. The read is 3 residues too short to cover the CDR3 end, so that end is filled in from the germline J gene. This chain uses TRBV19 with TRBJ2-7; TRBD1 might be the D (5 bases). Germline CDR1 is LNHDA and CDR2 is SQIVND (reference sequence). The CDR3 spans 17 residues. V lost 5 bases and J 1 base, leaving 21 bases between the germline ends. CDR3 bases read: TGTGCCAGTAGTCTCACAAGTGGGGCCGTTTCATCCTACGAG. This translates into CASSLTSGAVSSYE. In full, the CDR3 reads CASSLTSGAVSSYEQYF.

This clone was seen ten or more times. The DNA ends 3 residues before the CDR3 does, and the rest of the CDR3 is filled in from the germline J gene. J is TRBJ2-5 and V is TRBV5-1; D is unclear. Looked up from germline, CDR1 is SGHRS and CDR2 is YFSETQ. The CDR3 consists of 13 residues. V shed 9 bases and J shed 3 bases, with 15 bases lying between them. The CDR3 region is CATRPQSKETQYF. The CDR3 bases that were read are TGCGCCACCCGCCCCCAGTCGAAAGAGACC.

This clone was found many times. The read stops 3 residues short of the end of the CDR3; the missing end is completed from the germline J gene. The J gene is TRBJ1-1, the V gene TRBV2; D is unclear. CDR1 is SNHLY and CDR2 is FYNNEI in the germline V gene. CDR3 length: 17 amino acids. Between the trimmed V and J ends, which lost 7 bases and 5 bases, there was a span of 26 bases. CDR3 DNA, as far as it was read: TGTGCCAGCACTAAAGGAGTCCCGGGGATGCTTGGGACTGAA. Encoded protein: CASTKGVPGMLGTE. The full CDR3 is CASTKGVPGMLGTEAFF.

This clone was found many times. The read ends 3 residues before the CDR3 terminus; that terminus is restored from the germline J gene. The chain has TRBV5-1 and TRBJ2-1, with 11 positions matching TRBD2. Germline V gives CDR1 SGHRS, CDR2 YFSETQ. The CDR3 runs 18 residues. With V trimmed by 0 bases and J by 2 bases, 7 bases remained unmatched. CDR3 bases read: TGCGCCAGCAGCTTGGGTTTGTTTAGCGGGAGGGCCTACAATGAG. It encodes CASSLGLFSGRAYNE. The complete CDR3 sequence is CASSLGLFSGRAYNEQFF.

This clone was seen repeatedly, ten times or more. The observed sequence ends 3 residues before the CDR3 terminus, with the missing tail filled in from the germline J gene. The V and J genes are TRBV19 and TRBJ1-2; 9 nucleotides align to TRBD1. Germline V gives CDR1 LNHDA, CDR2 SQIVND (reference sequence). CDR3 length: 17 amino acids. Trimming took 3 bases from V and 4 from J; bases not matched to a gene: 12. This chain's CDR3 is CASSIGTGLELGYGYTF. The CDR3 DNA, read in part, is TGTGCCAGTAGTATCGGGACAGGGTTAGAGCTGGGCTATGGC. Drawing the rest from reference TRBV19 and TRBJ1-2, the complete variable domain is DGGITQSPKYLFRKEGQNVTLSCEQNLNHDAMYWYRQDPGQGLRLIYYSQIVNDFQKGDIAEGYSVSREKKESFPLTVTSAQKNPTAFYLCASSIGTGLELGYGYTFGSGTRLTVV.

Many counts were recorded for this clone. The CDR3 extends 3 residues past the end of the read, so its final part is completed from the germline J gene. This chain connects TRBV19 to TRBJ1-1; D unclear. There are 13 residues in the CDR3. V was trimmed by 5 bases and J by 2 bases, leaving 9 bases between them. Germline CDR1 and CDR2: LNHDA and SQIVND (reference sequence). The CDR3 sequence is CASSWQSNTEAFF. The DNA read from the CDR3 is TGTGCCAGTAGTTGGCAATCCAACACTGAA.